This TCR beta chain was recorded in a study of glioma-infiltrating T cells after dendritic cell vaccination. The CDR3 covers 14 residues. Trimming at V came to 5 bases and at J to 7 bases, leaving 8 bases not matched to a gene. Germline V lookup: CDR1 SGHRS, CDR2 YFSETQ. Time point described: after dendritic cell vaccination, including at tumor progression/relapse. Using immunoSEQ multiplex PCR, the repertoire was profiled, and TCRdb retains in-frame clones only, with some absent. The sample has about 65,000 clones; about nine tenths are singletons. The chain couples TRBV5-1 to TRBJ2-1, with TRBD1 matching over 8 bases. Sequenced here: blood, sampled after dendritic cell vaccination. This receptor was identified in a human donor with glioblastoma. CDR3 amino acids: CASSSRTGNNEQFF. CDR3 bases: TGCGCCAGCAGTTCGAGGACAGGGAATAATGAGCAGTTCTTC.